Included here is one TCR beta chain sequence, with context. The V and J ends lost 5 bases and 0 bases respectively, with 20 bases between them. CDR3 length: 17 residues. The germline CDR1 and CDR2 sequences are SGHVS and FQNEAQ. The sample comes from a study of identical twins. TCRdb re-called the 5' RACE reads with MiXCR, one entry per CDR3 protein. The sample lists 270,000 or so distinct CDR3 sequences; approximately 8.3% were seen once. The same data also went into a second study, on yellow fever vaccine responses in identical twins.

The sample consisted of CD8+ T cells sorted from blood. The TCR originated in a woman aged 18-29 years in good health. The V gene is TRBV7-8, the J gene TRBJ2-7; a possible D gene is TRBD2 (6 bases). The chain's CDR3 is CASSPSVGLGGSYEQYF. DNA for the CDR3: TGTGCCAGCAGCCCGTCCGTAGGGTTGGGGGGCTCCTACGAGCAGTACTTC.